This T cell receptor beta chain is from a study of blood T cell repertoires in COVID-19. Sequencing used immunoSEQ multiplex PCR; TCRdb keeps in-frame clones, though not all of them. The repertoire holds 300,000 to 350,000 clones, with approximately 90% as singletons. Unmatched junction bases numbered 6, after V lost 6 bases and J lost 15 bases. The germline V gene has CDR1 LGHDT and CDR2 YNNKEL (reference sequence). CDR3 length equals 13 residues. This sequence was found in a young woman who had recovered from COVID-19. The gene calls are TRBV3-1 (or the pseudogene TRBV3-2) and TRBJ2-1; the match to TRBD2 covers 15 bases. The sample taken for sequencing was peripheral blood. The CDR3: CASRGLAGGGRFF. The CDR3 DNA reads as TGTGCCAGCAGAGGACTAGCGGGAGGGGGCAGGTTCTTC.